This entry features one T cell receptor (beta chain) sequence. This sample is part of a study of blood T cell repertoires in COVID-19. Turning to the study itself: Donors in the United States, Italy and Spain gave samples during acute or convalescent COVID-19. The analysed material was cDNA or gDNA that came from T cells, B-cell-depleted T cells, or PBMCs.

Study processing details: Reference gene primer amplification yielded estimated nucleated cell counts. The repertoire was sequenced with immunoSEQ multiplex PCR; TCRdb's copy has only in-frame clones and lacks some. V and J calls and clone size follow that table, whereas D and trimming were derived from the DNA. The sample lists under 300,000 clones; around 86% were seen once. Germline V gene sequence: CDR1 SEHNR, CDR2 FQNEAQ (reference sequence). This CDR3 has 15 residues. Trimming pared 0 bases from V and 9 bases from J, leaving 15 bases between. Sequencing was carried out using peripheral blood. The chain uses TRBV7-9 and TRBJ1-5, with no clear D. The TCR sequence derives from an older man with acute or convalescent COVID-19. Here the CDR3 reads CASSLASGSTGPQHF. The CDR3 nucleotides are TGTGCCAGCAGCTTAGCCAGCGGGAGCACGGGGCCCCAGCATTTT.